Reported below is one T cell receptor (beta chain). This clonotype has just a few counts. The specificity of this receptor is unknown. Base qualities are not at hand, and no much larger clone is one base apart. The record originates from a study of T cells in Graves' hyperthyroidism and ophthalmopathy (dated by TCRdb to 2018 to 2020). Regarding the research as a whole: Peripheral blood was collected at initial diagnosis, before any treatment. To identify distinguishing TCR V-J signatures, a discovery cohort of around 100 patients was used, comprising roughly 45 with Graves' ophthalmopathy and some 60 with stable Graves' hyperthyroidism. The study also compared thyroid tissue and blood T-cell repertoires from about six Graves' hyperthyroidism patients. Whether ophthalmopathy could be predicted prospectively was tested in an independent validation cohort made up of under 20 hyperthyroidism patients plus 17 patients who later progressed to ophthalmopathy. According to the paper, TCR Vbeta CDR3 sequencing was carried out on about 140 peripheral blood samples, which came from 40 to 45 ophthalmopathy, some 73 hyperthyroidism and about 17 progressor patients. Following sampling, methimazole starting at 30 mg daily was given to hyperthyroidism patients, and high-dose intravenous methylprednisolone was given to ophthalmopathy patients. For training and testing, the 80 to 100 patients in the discovery cohort were randomly divided in a 7:3 ratio.

V is clipped by 5 bases and J by 0 bases, and the sequence between their germline boundaries is 23 bases long. Per the germline V gene, KGHSY is the CDR1 and FQNENV is the CDR2. The CDR3, from cysteine to phenylalanine, totals 19 residues. Just the 57-base CDR3 DNA is kept, in frame starting at base 1. Study-level results and caveats: In cross-validation, a model built on a 13 V-J signature told ophthalmopathy apart from stable hyperthyroidism with approximately 90% sensitivity and 81% to 82% specificity, and in testing the same model reached 80%/75%. No statistical method was used to fix the sample size in advance, and group allocation was not hidden from the investigators. Most expanded thyroid clonotypes (frequency above 0.001) were also found in blood, which suggests that blood repertoires may mirror thyroid immune responses. In validation, the model predicted progression to ophthalmopathy with approximately 71% sensitivity and about 72% specificity, a median of about 6 months before onset.

The hyperthyroidism patients were between 18 and 65 years old and newly diagnosed, with a disease duration of less than 2 months. Exclusion was applied to patients with uncontrolled infections, other autoimmune diseases, pregnancy or lactation. Diagnoses were based on clinical symptoms, serum thyroxine and TRAb, thyroid ultrasound and orbital computed tomography. Blood from progressor patients was collected at the time of first diagnosis with hyperthyroidism, before any ophthalmopathy symptoms had appeared. PBMCs were isolated from 10 ml of fresh peripheral blood by Ficoll-Paque density gradient centrifugation. Progressor patients were initially diagnosed with Graves' hyperthyroidism and developed ophthalmopathy during follow-up. Total RNA was extracted using Trizol reagent, and RNA quality was assessed on an Agilent 2100 Bioanalyzer. TCR beta CDR3 regions were amplified from RNA transcripts. A first-round RT-PCR of the TCR CDR3 used the HTBI primer set with the Qiagen OneStep RT-PCR kit. Libraries were constructed in a second round of multiplex PCR, after which size selection and purification were performed. Paired-end sequencing of the libraries was performed with 100 bp reads on an Illumina HiSeq2000. In the authors' own workflow: Raw data were processed with SOAPnuke, discarding reads with adapters, uncalled bases, mean Phred below 15, or no exact constant-primer or identifier match. High-quality paired reads were merged with COPE v1.2.5, and unique nucleotide sequences were defined as clonotypes. Clonotypes were aligned to IMGT TRBV, TRBD and TRBJ reference segments using MiTCR v1.1. Only V-J combinations with frequency above 0.0001, covering approximately 99% of repertoires, were analysed. A TCS score was defined as the ratio of F50 (clonal expansion) to E x V (chaos), with BLOSUM62-based TCRdist applied between CDR3 peptides within each V-J. Welch's t-statistics and random forest reduced roughly 540 V-J features to 13, which were used in a naive Bayes classifier (R e1071). The public reads were run again by TCRdb, first through fastp at Q25 and then through MiXCR, and only productive beta chains were kept. Rows with one shared CDR3 protein collapse into an entry with the most common genes and DNA. The V and J calls and clone size come from TCRdb's table, not from the authors' own analysis. The sample table holds under 350,000 distinct CDR3 sequences, of which roughly 14% were seen once. 7.5% to 8% of the sample is held by the ten biggest clonotypes.

This chain joins TRBV16 to TRBJ1-3, with no reliable assignment of the D segment. Sequencing used blood. The receptor comes from a woman between 25 and 40 years old with Graves' hyperthyroidism that later progressed to Graves' ophthalmopathy. The CDR3 amino acid sequence is: CASSGSNRGFPLSGNTIYF. The sequenced DNA: TGTGCCAGCAGCGGTTCCAATCGTGGGTTCCCACTCTCTGGAAACACCATATATTTT.